This is a list of T cell receptor beta chains from one sample in a study of cytomegalovirus exposure and HLA in healthy donors. Using immunoSEQ multiplex PCR, the repertoire was profiled, and TCRdb retains in-frame clones only, with some absent. The sample holds approximately 89,000 clones; less than 80% are singletons and the top ten take approximately 1.5%. What was sequenced was PBMCs. These receptors all stem from a male donor in good health and CMV-seronegative. Each CDR3 is given with its conserved first and last residue. For some rows the clone size is stated as once, few or many, or as a class when expanded; others skip it.

cdr3_aa j_call clone_size cdr3_length v_call
CASSLTHGAGARNEQFF TRBJ2-1 once 17 TRBV7-8
CASGLVRGTQYF TRBJ2-5 NA 12 TRBV12-5
CASSQGLRTGELFF TRBJ2-2 NA 14 TRBV4-3
CASSYETGLDQPQHF TRBJ1-5 NA 15 TRBV13
CASSHRGTEAFF TRBJ1-1 NA 12 TRBV6-1
CASSPDRSEAFF TRBJ1-1 NA 12 TRBV19
CASSQTDNYGYTF TRBJ1-2 once 13 TRBV11-2
CASSLTLDGYTF TRBJ1-2 NA 12 TRBV2
CASSERYRDNEQYF TRBJ2-5 few 14 TRBV25-1
CASSLLGGRTEAFF TRBJ1-1 NA 14 TRBV5-1
CASCKREGQKDTQYF TRBJ2-3 NA 15 TRBV21-1
CASRKQQGEGNEQFF TRBJ2-1 few 15 TRBV6-1
CASSRGLAGESYEQYF TRBJ2-7 NA 16 TRBV7-9
CASKTPRTGEFDTEAFF TRBJ1-1 NA 17 TRBV7-2
CASSLASRNTEAFF TRBJ1-1 NA 14 TRBV7-9
CASSFGQGAGETQYF TRBJ2-5 NA 15 TRBV28
CASSQRTGKPYEQYF TRBJ2-7 NA 15 TRBV7-2
CASSLRTGGSGANVLTF TRBJ2-6 NA 17 TRBV14
CASSSRDYNEQYF TRBJ2-7 NA 13 TRBV11-2
CASSLGTGGYTF TRBJ1-2 few 12 TRBV5-6
CASSETQAGELFF TRBJ2-2 NA 13 TRBV2
CATSRGQYPEFYGYTF TRBJ1-2 NA 16 TRBV15
CASSLRQAGANVLTF TRBJ2-6 NA 15 TRBV7-2
CASSSQPGAGGYGYTF TRBJ1-2 NA 16 TRBV28
CASSLVATRGTDTQYF TRBJ2-3 NA 16 TRBV7-2